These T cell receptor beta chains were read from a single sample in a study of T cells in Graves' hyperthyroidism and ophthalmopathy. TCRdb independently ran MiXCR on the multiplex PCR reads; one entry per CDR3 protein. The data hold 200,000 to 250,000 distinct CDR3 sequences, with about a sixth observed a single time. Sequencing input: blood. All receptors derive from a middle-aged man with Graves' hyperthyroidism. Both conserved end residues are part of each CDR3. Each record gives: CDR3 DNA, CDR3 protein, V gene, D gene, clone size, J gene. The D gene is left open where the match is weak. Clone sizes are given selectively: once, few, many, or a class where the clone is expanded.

TGTGCCAGCAGCCCCCCCCGGGGTGAGCAGTTCTTC | CASSPPRGEQFF | TRBV11-3 | . | many | TRBJ2-1
TGTGCCAGCAGCAGAAACGGCCCGTGGACAGAGCAAGAGGAGCAGTACTTC | CASSRNGPWTEQEEQYF | TRBV7-9 | . | many | TRBJ2-7
TGTGCCAGCAGCTTATTATACACCGGGGAGCTGTTTTTT | CASSLLYTGELFF | TRBV7-2 | . | many | TRBJ2-2
TGTGCCAGCAGTGAAGCGACGACAGGGGGCTACGAGCAGTACTTC | CASSEATTGGYEQYF | TRBV6-1 | TRBD1 | few | TRBJ2-7
TGTGCCAGCAGCGGCGGGCAACAGGGTCACGAGCAGTACTTC | CASSGGQQGHEQYF | TRBV27 | . | many | TRBJ2-7
TGTGCCAGCAGCTTAGCCTCCCTACATACGCAGTATTTT | CASSLASLHTQYF | TRBV7-2 | . | many | TRBJ2-3
TGTGCCAGCAGTGAGGGGGGACCCTCCTACAATGAGCAGTTCTTC | CASSEGGPSYNEQFF | TRBV6-1 | . | many | TRBJ2-1
TGTGCCAGCAGCTTTCACGGGGGAGGAGGGGAGACCCAGTACTTC | CASSFHGGGGETQYF | TRBV5-6 | . | few | TRBJ2-5
TGTGCCAGCAGCCAAGGCAGATATGAGCAGTTCTTC | CASSQGRYEQFF | TRBV3-1 | . | many | TRBJ2-1
TGTGCCAGCAGCCGGACTCAGCCCCAGCATTTT | CASSRTQPQHF | TRBV12-3/TRBV12-4 | . | many | TRBJ1-5
TGCGCCAGCAGCCAGGGGCCTGGGTGGGACGCTTTCTTT | CASSQGPGWDAFF | TRBV4-1 | . | . | TRBJ1-1
TGCAGTGCTAGTTTCGGGCGGGGGAACACAGATACGCAGTATTTT | CSASFGRGNTDTQYF | TRBV20-1 | TRBD2 | many | TRBJ2-3
TGTGCCAGCAGCTTCTCGGCGGACTATGGCTACACCTTC | CASSFSADYGYTF | TRBV9 | . | many | TRBJ1-2
TGTGCCAGCAGTGAAGCTGGGCTTGGTTACGAGCAGTACTTC | CASSEAGLGYEQYF | TRBV6-1 | . | few | TRBJ2-7
TGCAGCGTTCGGTATTACGGGGAACTCGGCGAGCAGTACTTC | CSVRYYGELGEQYF | TRBV29-1 | . | many | TRBJ2-7
TGTGCCAGCAGTTTACAGGGGACTAGCGGGAGGGTTAGCACAGATACGCAGTATTTT | CASSLQGTSGRVSTDTQYF | TRBV28 | TRBD2 | many | TRBJ2-3
TGTGCCAGCCTCACTTTTCACACAGATACGCAGTATTTT | CASLTFHTDTQYF | TRBV7-9 | . | . | TRBJ2-3
TGCAGTGCTAGAGATCGGGTTAGCGGGAGGTATGAGCAGTTCTTC | CSARDRVSGRYEQFF | TRBV20-1 | TRBD2 | many | TRBJ2-1
TGTGCCAGCAACCTTTTGGCCCGCGGGGGCACTGAAGCTTTCTTT | CASNLLARGGTEAFF | TRBV27 | . | many | TRBJ1-1
TGTGCCAGCAGGCCTTGGGGGGAGGGATCTTCTGAGCAGTTCTTC | CASRPWGEGSSEQFF | TRBV6-1 | TRBD2 | few | TRBJ2-1
TGCGCCAGCAGCCTGGGACTAGCGGGAGACTACAATGAGCAGTTCTTC | CASSLGLAGDYNEQFF | TRBV2 | TRBD2 | many | TRBJ2-1
TGTGCCAGCACTACCCAGGAATACAATGAGCAGTTCTTC | CASTTQEYNEQFF | TRBV6-1 | . | many | TRBJ2-1
TGTGCCAGCAGTTACTCGTTTGGTAGCACCATATATTTT | CASSYSFGSTIYF | TRBV6-5 | . | . | TRBJ1-3
TGTGCCAGCAGCCAAGAGAGGTACGAGCAGTACTTC | CASSQERYEQYF | TRBV3-1 | . | . | TRBJ2-7
TGCAGTGCCGAACTTGGGACAGGGAAACGCGACGAGCAGTACTTC | CSAELGTGKRDEQYF | TRBV20-1 | TRBD1 | few | TRBJ2-7
TGTGCCGGCAGTGATGGACGACTAGAGAACACTGAAGCTTTCTTT | CAGSDGRLENTEAFF | TRBV2 | . | few | TRBJ1-1
TGTGCCAGCAGCTTAAACGGGTACGGAGCGGGAGGATCTTACGAGCAGTACTTC | CASSLNGYGAGGSYEQYF | TRBV7-3 | TRBD2 | many | TRBJ2-7
TGTGCCAGCAGGCGGGGTCGGGGGACCGGGGAGCTGTTTTTT | CASRRGRGTGELFF | TRBV6-2/TRBV6-3 | . | . | TRBJ2-2
TGTGCCAGCAGTGTGGGCGCAGCTTTCTTT | CASSVGAAFF | TRBV2 | . | many | TRBJ1-1
TGCAGCGCCACACTAGCGGGATACACAGATACGCAGTATTTT | CSATLAGYTDTQYF | TRBV29-1 | TRBD2 | . | TRBJ2-3
TGTGCCAGCAGTTTCGACAGGCCGATAAATGAAAAACTGTTTTTT | CASSFDRPINEKLFF | TRBV28 | . | few | TRBJ1-4
TGTGCCAGCAGCGGCCGGGCGGGGGCTAGCACAGATACGCAGTATTTT | CASSGRAGASTDTQYF | TRBV2 | . | many | TRBJ2-3
TGTGCCAGCAGTGAATGGACGGGGGCCGGGCTGTTTTTT | CASSEWTGAGLFF | TRBV25-1 | . | once | TRBJ2-2
TGCAGTGCTAGTGCTGGGAATAGCAATCAGCCCCAGCATTTT | CSASAGNSNQPQHF | TRBV20-1 | . | few | TRBJ1-5
TGCAGAGGATACGGGACAGGGGTGGCCAATGAGCAGTTCTTC | CRGYGTGVANEQFF | TRBV20-1 | TRBD1 | once | TRBJ2-1
TGTGCCAGCAGCTATTGGACTAGCGGGAGCCTCAATGAGCAGTTCTTC | CASSYWTSGSLNEQFF | TRBV7-2 | TRBD2 | few | TRBJ2-1
TGTGCCAGCATCGCGAGCGGGGGCGAGTACGAGCAGTACTTC | CASIASGGEYEQYF | TRBV28 | TRBD2 | . | TRBJ2-7
TGTGCCAGCAGTCGGACTAGCGGGAGGGCCAGGGGCGGGGAGCTGTTTTTT | CASSRTSGRARGGELFF | TRBV28 | TRBD2 | many | TRBJ2-2
TGTGCCAGTATTGGGGGGGGGAACACCGGGGAGCTGTTTTTT | CASIGGGNTGELFF | TRBV19 | TRBD2 | few | TRBJ2-2
TGTGCCAGCAGCCGCCGGGACAGGGGAAATTCACCCCTCCACTTT | CASSRRDRGNSPLHF | TRBV6-1 | TRBD1 | many | TRBJ1-6
TGTGCCAGCAGCCCGGGACTAGCGGTATTTTCCTACGAGCAGTACTTC | CASSPGLAVFSYEQYF | TRBV7-8 | TRBD2 | many | TRBJ2-7
TGTGCTAGTGGTACAGACAGGGAGGGTCAGCCCCAGCATTTT | CASGTDREGQPQHF | TRBV12-5 | TRBD1 | many | TRBJ1-5
TGTGCCAGCAGTGGAGCGGTACAAGAGACCCAGTACTTC | CASSGAVQETQYF | TRBV2 | . | many | TRBJ2-5
TGTGCCAGCCGACAAATCGGGAAGGACACCGGGGAGCTGTTTTTT | CASRQIGKDTGELFF | TRBV7-9 | . | . | TRBJ2-2
TGTGCCAGCAACCCCCAGGAGAACACTGAAGCTTTCTTT | CASNPQENTEAFF | TRBV6-1 | . | many | TRBJ1-1
TGTGCCAGCAGCTCCTGGGACAGGGCTGGCTACACCTTC | CASSSWDRAGYTF | TRBV5-6 | TRBD1 | few | TRBJ1-2
TGTGCCAGCAGCCCCCTACTAGCTGCGAATGAGCAGTTCTTC | CASSPLLAANEQFF | TRBV5-6 | . | few | TRBJ2-1
TGTGCCAGCAGCCAAGGCCTAGCGGGAGGAACCAATGAGCAGTTCTTC | CASSQGLAGGTNEQFF | TRBV3-1 | TRBD2 | many | TRBJ2-1
TGTGCCAGCTCACCACCGTTATTAGCCCCGTTTGCCAATGAGCAGTTCTTC | CASSPPLLAPFANEQFF | TRBV18 | . | many | TRBJ2-1
TGTGCCAGCAGTTACAATCCAGGGGGAACTGAAGCTTTCTTT | CASSYNPGGTEAFF | TRBV6-6 | TRBD1 | . | TRBJ1-1
TGTGCCAGCAGTGCCTTTTCAATGAACACTGAAGCTTTCTTT | CASSAFSMNTEAFF | TRBV2 | . | many | TRBJ1-1
TGTGCCAGTAGTATAGTGAGAAACACTGAAGCTTTCTTT | CASSIVRNTEAFF | TRBV19 | . | . | TRBJ1-1
TGTGCCAGCAAAACTCCAGGGGGCGCGCGACATGGCTACACCTTC | CASKTPGGARHGYTF | TRBV2 | TRBD1 | few | TRBJ1-2
TGTGCCAGCAGCTTGCAAGGCGCTAGCGGGATCACCGGGGAGCTGTTTTTT | CASSLQGASGITGELFF | TRBV5-8 | TRBD2 | few | TRBJ2-2
TGTGCCAGTAGTATCGACTACGAAAGGGTAGTGGCTTTCTTT | CASSIDYERVVAFF | TRBV19 | . | many | TRBJ1-1
TGTGCCAGCAGCTTAAAACCTGGCCGCCGCGGAGAGACCCAGTACTTC | CASSLKPGRRGETQYF | TRBV7-9 | . | many | TRBJ2-5
TGTGCCAGCAGCTTGAACAGGGGGCCTAACTATGGCTACACCTTC | CASSLNRGPNYGYTF | TRBV7-9 | TRBD1 | . | TRBJ1-2